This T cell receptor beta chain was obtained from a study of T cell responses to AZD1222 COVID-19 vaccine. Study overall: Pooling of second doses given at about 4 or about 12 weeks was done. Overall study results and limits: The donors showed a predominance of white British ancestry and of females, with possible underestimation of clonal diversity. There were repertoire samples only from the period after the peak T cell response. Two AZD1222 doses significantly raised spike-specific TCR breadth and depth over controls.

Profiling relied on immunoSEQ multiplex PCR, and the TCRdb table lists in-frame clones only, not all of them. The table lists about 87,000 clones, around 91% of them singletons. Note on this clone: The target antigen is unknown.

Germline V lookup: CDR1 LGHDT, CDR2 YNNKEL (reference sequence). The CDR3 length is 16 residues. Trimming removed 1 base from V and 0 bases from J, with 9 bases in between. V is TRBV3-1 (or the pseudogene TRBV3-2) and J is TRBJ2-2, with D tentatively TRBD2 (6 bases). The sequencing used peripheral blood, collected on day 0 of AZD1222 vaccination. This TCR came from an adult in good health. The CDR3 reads CASSQAGTPNTGELFF. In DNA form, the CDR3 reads TGTGCCAGCAGCCAAGCTGGGACTCCGAACACCGGGGAGCTGTTTTTT.